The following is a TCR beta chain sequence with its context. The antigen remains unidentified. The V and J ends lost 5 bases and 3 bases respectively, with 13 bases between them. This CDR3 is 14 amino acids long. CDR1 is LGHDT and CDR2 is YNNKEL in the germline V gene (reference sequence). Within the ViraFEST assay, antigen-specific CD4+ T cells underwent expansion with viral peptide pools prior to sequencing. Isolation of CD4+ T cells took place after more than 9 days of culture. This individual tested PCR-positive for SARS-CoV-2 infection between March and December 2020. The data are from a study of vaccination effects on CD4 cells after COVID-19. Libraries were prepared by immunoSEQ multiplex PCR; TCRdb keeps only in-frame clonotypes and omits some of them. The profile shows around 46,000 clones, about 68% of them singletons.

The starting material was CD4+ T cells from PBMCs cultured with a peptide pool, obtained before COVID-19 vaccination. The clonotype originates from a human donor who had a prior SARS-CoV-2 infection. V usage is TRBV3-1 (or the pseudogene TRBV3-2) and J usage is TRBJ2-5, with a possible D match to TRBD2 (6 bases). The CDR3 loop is CASSFVGEEETQYF. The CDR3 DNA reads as TGTGCCAGCAGCTTTGTGGGGGAGGAAGAGACCCAGTACTTC.